This T cell receptor beta chain was sequenced in a study of breast tumors, draining lymph nodes, adjacent tissues. Notes on the study in general: Tumor repertoires ranked between lymph nodes and nontumor tissue in diversity, with V and J gene preferences. That most tumor T cells come from lymph nodes remained unproven. Luminal-like breast cancer showed significantly higher tumor–nontumor repertoire similarity than basal-like.

Via MiXCR, TCRdb re-called the multiplex PCR reads, giving one row per CDR3 protein. This table has 150,000 to 200,000 distinct CDR3 sequences, 33% appearing once. Trimming cost V 5 bases and J 1 base, with 11 bases left between them. Germline V CDR1 and CDR2: SEHNR, FQNEAQ (reference sequence). This CDR3 comprises 14 residues. This clonotype was picked up many times. No antigen is known for it. The lymph nodes were axillary draining lymph nodes from breast cancer patients. Sequencing was performed on axillary lymph node tissue. This receptor was taken from a female donor with breast cancer. Some clones in this sample may be carry-over from other donors' samples. The chain couples TRBV7-9 to TRBJ2-5; D tentatively fits TRBD1 or TRBD2 (5 bases each). CDR3 protein: CASSNGAAQETQYF. CDR3 sequence (DNA): TGTGCCAGCAGCAACGGGGCAGCCCAAGAGACCCAGTACTTC.